Listed below are T cell receptor beta chains from one sample, sequenced in a study of blood T cell repertoires in COVID-19. Produced via immunoSEQ multiplex PCR; TCRdb's table is partial and in-frame only. The repertoire holds 330,000 or so clones, with around 87% as singletons. The specimen sequenced was PBMCs or T cells enriched from blood (not recorded which). These receptors were taken from a man aged 35-49 years in a cohort exposed to, infected with or recovered from COVID-19 (not recorded which). Both conserved end residues are part of each CDR3. The order of the fields is V gene, J gene, D gene, clone size, CDR3 protein, CDR3 DNA. The D gene is left open where the match is weak. Size values are once, few and many counts, or a class for expanded clones, and some rows have none.

TRBV7-8	TRBJ1-2	TRBD1	once	CASSSTGTGRYGYTF	TGTGCCAGCAGCTCAACCGGGACAGGGCGCTATGGCTACACCTTC
TRBV6-1	TRBJ2-1	-	-	CASSSGGMSYNEQFF	TGTGCCAGCAGTTCTGGCGGGATGTCCTACAATGAGCAGTTCTTC
TRBV19	TRBJ2-5	TRBD1	-	CASSISGQGRETQYF	TGTGCCAGTAGTATAAGCGGACAGGGTCGAGAGACCCAGTACTTC
TRBV5-1	TRBJ2-1	TRBD2	-	CASSLAPGLAGAFSYNEQFF	TGCGCCAGCAGCTTGGCCCCTGGACTAGCGGGTGCTTTCTCCTACAATGAGCAGTTCTTC
TRBV28	TRBJ2-7	-	-	CASTNQYEQYF	TGTGCCAGCACCAACCAGTACGAGCAGTACTTC
TRBV9	TRBJ2-1	-	-	CASSVSTGSYNEQFF	TGTGCCAGCAGCGTATCGACTGGCTCCTACAATGAGCAGTTCTTC
TRBV7-9	TRBJ2-2	TRBD1	-	CASSFGAGGYTGELFF	TGTGCCAGCAGCTTTGGGGCAGGGGGTTATACCGGGGAGCTGTTTTTT
TRBV21-1	TRBJ2-3	-	-	CASSNEAGTGSTDTQYF	TGTGCCAGCAGCAACGAAGCCGGGACAGGGAGCACAGATACGCAGTATTTT
TRBV12-5	TRBJ1-3	-	-	CASALGAQGNTIYF	TGTGCTAGTGCCTTAGGGGCCCAGGGAAACACCATATATTTT
TRBV4-1	TRBJ2-7	TRBD2	-	CASSHLTSGRIHEQYF	TGCGCCAGCAGCCACCTGACTAGCGGGAGGATCCACGAGCAGTACTTC
TRBV5-1	TRBJ1-1	-	-	CASTSGGSAFF	TGCGCCAGCACCTCGGGGGGGTCAGCTTTCTTT
TRBV3-1/TRBV3-2	TRBJ1-1	-	-	CASSQLRPGFPEAFF	TGTGCCAGCAGCCAACTTCGGCCGGGGTTCCCTGAAGCTTTCTTT
TRBV30	TRBJ1-5	TRBD1	-	CAWRGQGGNQPQHF	TGTGCCTGGAGGGGACAGGGCGGCAATCAGCCCCAGCATTTT
TRBV10-3	TRBJ1-5	-	-	CAISGLRDSNQPQHF	TGTGCCATCAGTGGCCTCAGGGATAGCAATCAGCCCCAGCATTTT
TRBV3-1/TRBV3-2	TRBJ2-5	TRBD2	-	CASSPSTGRTQETQYF	TGTGCCAGCAGCCCCTCTACCGGGAGGACCCAAGAGACCCAGTACTTC
TRBV9	TRBJ2-5	-	-	CASSVARGRETQYF	TGTGCCAGCAGCGTAGCCAGGGGTCGAGAGACCCAGTACTTC
TRBV29-1	TRBJ1-1	-	-	CKGRQDLVNTEAFF	TGCAAAGGAAGGCAGGATTTGGTGAACACTGAAGCTTTCTTT
TRBV11-2	TRBJ2-2	TRBD1	-	CASSLQGANTGELFF	TGTGCCAGCAGCCTCCAGGGGGCGAACACCGGGGAGCTGTTTTTT
TRBV3-1/TRBV3-2	TRBJ1-3	-	-	CASSQTDTRVGNTIYF	TGTGCCAGCAGCCAGACGGACACCCGCGTGGGAAACACCATATATTTT
TRBV6-2/TRBV6-3	TRBJ2-7	-	-	CASSFQGLGSYEQYF	TGTGCCAGCAGTTTTCAGGGACTGGGGTCTTACGAGCAGTACTTC
TRBV15	TRBJ1-4	TRBD1	-	CATSRGDRLVINEKLFF	TGTGCCACCAGCAGAGGGGACAGACTGGTCATAAATGAAAAACTGTTTTTT
TRBV7-9	TRBJ2-7	-	-	CASSIKSGGFGYEQYF	TGTGCCAGCAGCATAAAGTCCGGGGGATTTGGCTACGAGCAGTACTTC
TRBV7-8	TRBJ1-2	TRBD1	once	CASSFGTGRGYTF	TGTGCCAGCAGCTTTGGGACAGGGCGTGGCTACACCTTC
TRBV18	TRBJ1-4	TRBD1	-	CASSKAGTGVTNEKLFF	TGTGCCAGCTCAAAAGCCGGGACAGGGGTCACTAATGAAAAACTGTTTTTT
TRBV5-1	TRBJ2-5	-	-	CASSPVPAVTQETQYF	TGCGCCAGCAGCCCAGTCCCCGCGGTAACCCAAGAGACCCAGTACTTC
TRBV2	TRBJ1-5	-	-	CASSEGVSNQPQHF	TGTGCCAGCAGTGAAGGAGTTAGCAATCAGCCCCAGCATTTT
TRBV2	TRBJ1-5	TRBD1	-	CASSARTGLRQPQHF	TGTGCCAGCAGTGCGCGGACAGGGCTAAGACAGCCCCAGCATTTT
TRBV28	TRBJ2-1	TRBD2	-	CASRSAGGYNEQFF	TGTGCCAGCAGGTCAGCGGGAGGCTACAATGAGCAGTTCTTC
TRBV27	TRBJ2-5	-	-	CASSLGSSRETQYF	TGTGCCAGCAGTTTAGGCTCTTCCCGAGAGACCCAGTACTTC
TRBV3-1/TRBV3-2	TRBJ1-5	-	-	CASSPRGAVNQPQHF	TGTGCCAGCAGTCCACGGGGGGCAGTCAATCAGCCCCAGCATTTT
TRBV3-1/TRBV3-2	TRBJ2-7	TRBD2	-	CASSLPRASGSRSYEQYF	TGTGCCAGCAGCCTTCCTCGGGCTAGCGGGAGCAGGTCCTACGAGCAGTACTTC
TRBV2	TRBJ1-2	TRBD1	-	CASSEQGAAYGYTF	TGTGCCAGCAGTGAACAGGGGGCAGCCTATGGCTACACCTTC
TRBV19	TRBJ1-4	-	-	CASSIWQGGEKLFF	TGTGCCAGTAGTATATGGCAGGGAGGCGAAAAACTGTTTTTT
TRBV28	TRBJ1-6	TRBD1	-	CASSSRQGPYNSPLHF	TGTGCCAGCAGCAGTAGACAGGGACCCTATAATTCACCCCTCCACTTT
TRBV28	TRBJ2-1	-	-	CASSPPTATSYNEQFF	TGTGCCAGCAGTCCGCCGACAGCGACCTCCTACAATGAGCAGTTCTTC
TRBV21-1	TRBJ2-7	-	-	CASSKKELEYEQYF	TGTGCCAGCAGCAAGAAAGAGTTAGAGTACGAGCAGTACTTC
TRBV11-1	TRBJ2-7	-	-	CASSLGSGRRSEQYF	TGTGCCAGCAGCTTGGGCTCGGGCAGGAGGTCCGAGCAGTACTTC
TRBV6-5	TRBJ1-1	-	once	CASSYSMIAENTEAFF	TGTGCCAGCAGTTACTCGATGATAGCAGAAAACACTGAAGCTTTCTTT
TRBV27	TRBJ1-2	-	-	CASRPGVYGYTF	TGTGCCAGCCGACCAGGGGTATATGGCTACACCTTC
TRBV14	TRBJ1-1	TRBD1	-	CASSQVRGKVTEAFF	TGTGCCAGCAGCCAGGTCAGGGGGAAAGTCACTGAAGCTTTCTTT
TRBV25-1	TRBJ2-7	-	-	CASAEPGRYEQYF	TGTGCCAGCGCCGAGCCTGGGAGGTACGAGCAGTACTTC
TRBV9	TRBJ2-2	-	-	CASSPRQTHTGELFF	TGTGCCAGCAGCCCGCGACAGACACACACCGGGGAGCTGTTTTTT
TRBV7-8	TRBJ2-6	-	once	CASTAPGSGANVLTF	TGTGCCAGCACCGCCCCAGGGTCCGGGGCCAACGTCCTGACTTTC
TRBV27	TRBJ2-7	TRBD1	once	CASSATGTGGYEQYF	TGTGCCAGCAGTGCGACCGGGACAGGGGGCTACGAGCAGTACTTC
TRBV5-1	TRBJ2-5	-	-	CASSPGQSWETQYF	TGCGCCAGCAGCCCCGGACAGTCCTGGGAGACCCAGTACTTC
TRBV3-1/TRBV3-2	TRBJ2-5	-	-	CASSQDAPRHQYF	TGTGCCAGCAGCCAAGACGCCCCCAGACACCAGTACTTC
TRBV6-1	TRBJ1-3	-	-	CASSELAVSGNTIYF	TGTGCCAGCAGTGAACTGGCCGTCTCTGGAAACACCATATATTTT
TRBV7-9	TRBJ2-3	TRBD1	-	CASSIRGPSTDTQYF	TGTGCCAGCAGCATAAGGGGGCCTAGCACAGATACGCAGTATTTT
TRBV3-1/TRBV3-2	TRBJ2-1	TRBD2	few	CASSRAGAINEQFF	TGTGCCAGCAGCCGAGCGGGAGCGATCAATGAGCAGTTCTTC
TRBV7-2	TRBJ1-2	TRBD1	few	CASSPGQGETYGYTF	TGTGCCAGCAGCCCTGGGCAGGGGGAAACCTATGGCTACACCTTC
TRBV6-5	TRBJ1-3	-	-	CASSRTGSSGNTIYF	TGTGCCAGCAGTCGTACAGGGAGCTCTGGAAACACCATATATTTT
TRBV30	TRBJ1-6	-	few	CAWSEETEHNSPLHF	TGTGCCTGGAGTGAGGAGACAGAGCATAATTCACCCCTCCACTTT
TRBV12-5	TRBJ1-2	-	-	CASSQEGYYGYTF	TGTGCTAGTTCTCAGGAGGGTTACTATGGCTACACCTTC
TRBV5-5	TRBJ2-7	TRBD1	-	CASKPGTGDWKQYF	TGTGCCAGCAAGCCTGGGACAGGGGATTGGAAGCAGTACTTC
TRBV2	TRBJ1-1	TRBD1	-	CASAGTGGYTEAFF	TGTGCCAGCGCCGGGACAGGGGGTTATACTGAAGCTTTCTTT